Below, 23 T cell receptor beta chains from the same sample are listed, as sequenced in a study of T-cell memory formation after mild COVID-19. From the 5' RACE reads, TCRdb called clonotypes with MiXCR, one entry per CDR3 protein. The sample contains 350,000 to 450,000 distinct CDR3 sequences, roughly a quarter of which appear only once. Sequencing was performed on PBMCs or a T cell subset sorted from them (not recorded which). The source is an adult woman who had mild COVID-19 (a few samples of this study predate the infection). Cell type and time point are not known.

The chain carries TRBV7-9 and TRBJ2-1; D might be TRBD2 (6 bases). Germline lookup yields CDR1 SEHNR and CDR2 FQNEAQ (reference sequence). Trimming took off 1 base at V and 9 bases at J, with 10 bases between the two ends. CDR3 size: 13 residues. In DNA form, the CDR3 reads TGTGCCAGCAGCTTAGTTGGAGGGTTTGAGCAGTTCTTC. Amino acid sequence: CASSLVGGFEQFF. Filled out from reference TRBV7-9 and TRBJ2-1, the complete variable domain reads DTGVSQNPRHKITKRGQNVTFRCDPISEHNRLYWYRQTLGQGPEFLTYFQNEAQLEKSRLLSDRFSAERPKGSFSTLEIQRTEQGDSAMYLCASSLVGGFEQFFGPGTRLTVL.

This clonotype showed up just a few times. The CDR3: CSASGTSGGSSTDTQYF. The DNA for the CDR3 is TGCAGTGCTAGCGGGACTAGCGGGGGCTCTAGCACAGATACGCAGTATTTT. The V and J genes are TRBV20-1 and TRBJ2-3, with 14 bases that match TRBD2. The J segment lost 0 bases and the V segment lost 3 bases, leaving 5 bases of the junction unmatched. Germline V gene sequence: CDR1 DFQATT, CDR2 SNEGSKA (reference sequence). The CDR3 loop spans 17 amino acids.

V is TRBV7-3 and J is TRBJ2-5; D is unresolved. Trimming stripped 0 bases from V and 1 base from J, with 9 bases between. Looked up from germline, CDR1 is SGHTA and CDR2 is FQGTGA. The CDR3 spans 15 residues. The CDR3 DNA is TGTGCCAGCAGCTTAACTGGTATTATCCAAGAGACCCAGTACTTC. It specifies CASSLTGIIQETQYF.

This clonotype was found a few times. V is TRBV15 and J is TRBJ1-2, with D perhaps TRBD1 (6 bases). V was trimmed by 3 bases and J by 4 bases, leaving 18 bases between them. The CDR3 totals 16 residues. Germline V CDR1 and CDR2: LNHNV, YYDKDF (reference sequence). The CDR3 sequence: CATSSGSGGGAYGYTF. The CDR3 coding sequence is TGTGCCACCAGCAGTGGAAGCGGAGGGGGTGCCTATGGCTACACCTTC. Looking up the rest from reference TRBV15 and TRBJ1-2 gives the full variable domain: DAMVIQNPRYQVTQFGKPVTLSCSQTLNHNVMYWYQQKSSQAPKLLFHYYDKDFNNEADTPDNFQSRRPNTSFCFLDIRSPGLGDTAMYLCATSSGSGGGAYGYTFGSGTRLTVV.

This clonotype was detected a few times. This chain connects TRBV20-1 to TRBJ2-3; D is possibly TRBD1 (5 bases). The germline V gene encodes CDR1 DFQATT and CDR2 SNEGSKA (reference sequence). The length of the CDR3 is 14 residues. V was cut by 1 base and J by 4 bases, with 12 bases left in between. The DNA of the CDR3 is TGCAGTGCTAGAGCGGGCCAGGGTTCAGATACGCAGTATTTT. Protein: CSARAGQGSDTQYF.

The chain has TRBV7-6 and TRBJ2-2; D uncertain. In germline, CDR1 is SGHVS, CDR2 FNYEAQ. The CDR3 sequence is 15 residues long. The V end lost 3 bases, the J end lost 4 bases, and 12 bases lay between the germline ends. In DNA form, the CDR3 reads TGTGCCAGCAGCTTGGTTTCCGGAAGCACCGGGGAGCTGTTTTTT. It yields the protein CASSLVSGSTGELFF.

J is TRBJ1-1 and V is TRBV10-3; tentatively, D is TRBD1 (5 bases). Germline V gene lookup returns CDR1 ENHRY and CDR2 SYGVKD. The CDR3 runs to 13 residues. Trimming left V 3 bases short and J 6 bases short, with 11 bases between. CDR3 sequence: CAISDRQGAEAFF. CDR3 nucleotide sequence: TGTGCCATCAGTGATCGTCAAGGGGCTGAAGCTTTCTTT.

This clonotype was seen a handful of times. The chain is built from TRBV12-3 or TRBV12-4 and TRBJ1-2; 8 bases fit TRBD1. The V gene end was trimmed by 2 bases and the J gene end by 8 bases; junction bases not matched to a gene: 7. The CDR3 contains 14 residues. In nucleotides, the CDR3 is TGTGCCAGCAGTTTATCCAGGGGGCTAGGAGGCTACACCTTC. This encodes CASSLSRGLGGYTF.

This clonotype was counted many times. V is TRBV3-1 and J is TRBJ2-7, with D unresolved. The germline V gene has CDR1 LGHDT and CDR2 YNNKEL (reference sequence). The CDR3 covers 11 residues. Trimming took off 2 bases at V and 1 base at J, with 0 bases between the two ends. The CDR3 protein is CASSQSYEQYF. The DNA of the CDR3 is TGTGCCAGCAGCCAATCCTACGAGCAGTACTTC.

Only a few counts were recorded for this clonotype. The genes are TRBV7-8 and TRBJ2-5; TRBD1 agrees at 9 bases. The germline V gene has CDR1 SGHVS and CDR2 FQNEAQ. This CDR3 has 13 amino acids. J was trimmed by 3 bases and V by 6 bases; bases with no gene match: 2. CDR3 bases: TGTGCCAGCAGAGGACAGGGGAAAGAGACCCAGTACTTC. It codes for CASRGQGKETQYF.

This clonotype was seen a few times. V and J are TRBV11-2 and TRBJ2-2, with D uncertain. The CDR3 runs 12 residues. Germline V gene lookup returns CDR1 SGHAT and CDR2 FQNNGV. V was pared by 3 bases and J by 4 bases, with 3 bases between. The DNA for the CDR3 is TGTGCCAGCAGCTTTACCACCGGGGAGCTGTTTTTT. Its protein product is CASSFTTGELFF.

The genes are TRBV25-1 and TRBJ1-4; D gene unclear. The germline V gene encodes CDR1 MGHDK and CDR2 SYGVNS. The CDR3 runs 14 residues. V was pared by 3 bases and J by 8 bases, with 13 bases between. DNA for the CDR3: TGTGCCAGCAGTGAGTCGGGGAAGGAAGAAAAACTGTTTTTT. Protein: CASSESGKEEKLFF.

The table lists this clonotype with a few counts. V and J are TRBV12-3 or TRBV12-4 and TRBJ1-2; possible D gene TRBD1, 6 bases. This CDR3 has 15 residues. Between the trimmed V and J ends, which lost 3 bases and 0 bases, there was a span of 11 bases. CDR3 sequence (DNA): TGTGCCAGCAGTTTTTTGGGGGCCACTAACTATGGCTACACCTTC. Translated, it gives CASSFLGATNYGYTF.

This clonotype has a handful of counts. This chain uses TRBV18 with TRBJ2-2; D might be TRBD1 (5 bases). CDR3 length equals 17 residues. Germline CDR1 reads KGHSH; CDR2 reads LQKENI. V gave up 1 base and J gave up 1 base, with 13 bases separating them. This CDR3 reads CASSPLSTGENTGELFF. The CDR3, as DNA: TGTGCCAGCTCACCACTCAGTACAGGAGAGAACACCGGGGAGCTGTTTTTT.

This clonotype was found a few times. The V gene is TRBV7-2, the J gene TRBJ1-1, with TRBD1 identical over 12 bases. CDR1 SGHTA and CDR2 FQGNSA come from the germline V gene. The CDR3 sequence is 17 residues long. V gave up 2 bases and J gave up 5 bases; unmatched junction bases: 9. CDR3 sequence: CASSLWGTGGAKTEAFF. CDR3 nucleotides: TGTGCCAGCAGCTTATGGGGGACAGGGGGCGCTAAGACTGAAGCTTTCTTT. The full variable domain, in which reference TRBV7-2 and TRBJ1-1 provide the parts outside the CDR3, is GAGVSQSPSNKVTEKGKDVELRCDPISGHTALYWYRQSLGQGLEFLIYFQGNSAPDKSGLPSDRFSAERTGGSVSTLTIQRTQQEDSAVYLCASSLWGTGGAKTEAFFGQGTRLTVV.

The chain links TRBV23-1 to TRBJ2-1; a possible D gene is TRBD1 (6 bases). TRBV23-1 is assigned to the ORF class and has an uncertain function. With 8 bases removed from V and 4 bases from J, the gap between germline ends came to 9 bases. The CDR3 totals 12 residues. The CDR3 loop is CASGTNYNEQFF. CDR3 DNA sequence: TGCGCCAGCGGGACAAATTACAATGAGCAGTTCTTC.

This clonotype came up a few times. The genes are TRBV20-1 and TRBJ2-2; no clear D gene. Trimming shortened V by 7 bases and J by 6 bases, and 9 bases separated the two germline ends. The CDR3 extends over 11 amino acids. Germline V gene data show CDR1 as DFQATT and CDR2 as SNEGSKA (reference sequence). CDR3 nucleotides: TGCAGTGTTCCGGGTTCCGGGGAGCTGTTTTTT. Its protein product is CSVPGSGELFF.

This clonotype was found a few times. V and J are TRBV13 and TRBJ1-5; D is unclear. Germline V gene lookup returns CDR1 PRHDT and CDR2 FYEKMQ (reference sequence). The CDR3 extends over 18 amino acids. The V and J ends lost 4 bases and 6 bases respectively, with 25 bases between them. Here the CDR3 reads CASSSTADHSLGSQPQHF. Written as DNA, the CDR3 is TGTGCCAGCAGCTCCACTGCGGACCACTCCCTGGGATCTCAGCCCCAGCATTTT. The complete variable domain, with remaining parts taken from reference TRBV13 and TRBJ1-5, reads AAGVIQSPRHLIKEKRETATLKCYPIPRHDTVYWYQQGPGQDPQFLISFYEKMQSDKGSIPDRFSAQQFSDYHSELNMSSLELGDSALYFCASSSTADHSLGSQPQHFGDGTRLSIL.

The chain couples TRBV7-9 to TRBJ2-2, with 10 bases aligning to TRBD1. The CDR3 runs to 15 residues. Trimming took 5 bases from V and 5 from J; bases not matched to a gene: 5. Germline loops: CDR1 SEHNR, CDR2 FQNEAQ (reference sequence). The CDR3 region is CASSRQGATTGELFF. The CDR3, as DNA: TGTGCCAGCAGCAGACAGGGGGCAACTACCGGGGAGCTGTTTTTT.

This clonotype was seen many times. The chain links TRBV5-4 to TRBJ2-3; a possible D gene is TRBD2 (6 bases). CDR3 length: 13 amino acids. Germline V gives CDR1 SGHNT, CDR2 YYREEE (reference sequence). Trimming removed 4 bases from V and 0 bases from J, with 6 bases in between. CDR3 region: CASSGGSTDTQYF. CDR3 nucleotide sequence: TGTGCCAGCAGCGGGGGGAGCACAGATACGCAGTATTTT.

The chain carries TRBV19 and TRBJ2-5, with D tentatively TRBD1 (7 bases). Between the trimmed V and J ends, which lost 6 bases and 3 bases, there was a span of 11 bases. Germline CDR1 is LNHDA and CDR2 is SQIVND (reference sequence). This CDR3 has 13 residues. In nucleotides, the CDR3 is TGTGCCAGTAGGGGCAGGGGGGAAGAGACCCAGTACTTC. Translating gives CASRGRGEETQYF. The variable domain in full, completed from reference TRBV19 and TRBJ2-5, reads DGGITQSPKYLFRKEGQNVTLSCEQNLNHDAMYWYRQDPGQGLRLIYYSQIVNDFQKGDIAEGYSVSREKKESFPLTVTSAQKNPTAFYLCASRGRGEETQYFGPGTRLLVL.

This clonotype was seen ten or more times. This sequence joins TRBV12-3 or TRBV12-4 and TRBJ1-2; D call uncertain. V lost 2 bases and J 3 bases, leaving 7 bases between the germline ends. The CDR3 spans 13 residues. The CDR3 reads CASSLLMDYGYTF. In nucleotides, the CDR3 is TGTGCCAGCAGTTTACTCATGGACTATGGCTACACCTTC.

The table lists this clonotype with a few counts. J is TRBJ1-5 and V is TRBV5-1, with D hard to call. With 8 bases removed from V and 5 bases from J, the gap between germline ends came to 14 bases. Germline V gene lookup returns CDR1 SGHRS and CDR2 YFSETQ. CDR3 length: 13 amino acids. As DNA, the CDR3 is TGCGCCAGTAGCAAGGGAACCGATCAGCCCCAGCATTTT. It translates to CASSKGTDQPQHF. The whole variable domain, remainder taken from reference TRBV5-1 and TRBJ1-5, is KAGVTQTPRYLIKTRGQQVTLSCSPISGHRSVSWYQQTPGQGLQFLFEYFSETQRNKGNFPGRFSGRQFSNSRSEMNVSTLELGDSALYLCASSKGTDQPQHFGDGTRLSIL.